The present entry profiles one T cell receptor beta chain with its context. Its antigen is not known. Carried by each TCR cDNA molecule was a unique molecular identifier. TCRdb processed the 5' RACE reads anew with MiXCR; each CDR3 protein has one entry. The sample consists of over 14,000 distinct CDR3 sequences, about 7% of them appearing once. The data were taken from a study of spatial heterogeneity in lung cancer. Turning to the study itself: In raw reads, more than nine appearances on average were recorded for each unique TCR and UMI combination.

Study findings and constraints: Nonsynonymous mutation counts, ubiquitous and regional, were tracked by the respective counts of ubiquitous and regional expanded TCRs. In tumors, expanded intratumoral alpha and beta TCR counts tracked mutation counts.

Time point noted: sample taken at primary tumor resection. 72 TRACERx patients with early, untreated non-small cell lung cancer donated samples. The receptor was derived from a male donor with early-stage non-small cell lung cancer. Sequencing used lung tumor tissue, obtained at surgery.

For the CDR3, the DNA is TGCGCCAGCAGCCGAACAGGGGGCTGGGGCTACACCTTC. It is translated as CASSRTGGWGYTF. This sequence joins TRBV4-3 and TRBJ1-2; TRBD1 matches at 9 bases. CDR1 LGHNA and CDR2 YSLEER come from the germline V gene. There are 13 residues in the CDR3. V trimming: 4 bases; J trimming: 8 bases; junction bases outside the gene matches: 5.